This TCR beta chain originates from a study of T-cell reconstitution after alpha-beta-depleted transplantation in children. General study findings and limits: It was reported that alpha-beta T cells came from several hundred expanded graft clones (about two months after transplant). Surviving recipient cells, namely T cells and thymic progenitors, were the source of high day-60 TCRbeta diversity in some patients. T-cell numbers and diversity, one year after transplant, stemmed largely from T cells that were newly produced.

It was with unique molecular identifiers that the TCRbeta library was prepared. TCRdb independently ran MiXCR on the PCR reads; one entry per CDR3 protein. The sample contains about 980,000 distinct CDR3 sequences, 25% to 30% of which appear only once. Trimming pared 2 bases from V and 3 bases from J, leaving 18 bases between. The length of the CDR3 is 17 residues. This clonotype occurred many times. The antigen remains undetermined. The gene calls are TRBV12-3 or TRBV12-4 and TRBJ2-3, with D possibly matching TRBD2 (6 bases). The receptor was isolated from a boy in the first two years of life who had a stem cell transplant for SCID, so the T cells may come from the graft donor. The sequenced sample was PBMCs, mostly from graft donor cells, obtained 360 days after TCRalphabeta/CD19-depleted stem cell transplant. This chain's CDR3 is CASSLYVGGAGTDTQYF. The DNA for the CDR3 is TGTGCCAGCAGTTTATATGTCGGCGGGGCTGGGACAGATACGCAGTATTTT.